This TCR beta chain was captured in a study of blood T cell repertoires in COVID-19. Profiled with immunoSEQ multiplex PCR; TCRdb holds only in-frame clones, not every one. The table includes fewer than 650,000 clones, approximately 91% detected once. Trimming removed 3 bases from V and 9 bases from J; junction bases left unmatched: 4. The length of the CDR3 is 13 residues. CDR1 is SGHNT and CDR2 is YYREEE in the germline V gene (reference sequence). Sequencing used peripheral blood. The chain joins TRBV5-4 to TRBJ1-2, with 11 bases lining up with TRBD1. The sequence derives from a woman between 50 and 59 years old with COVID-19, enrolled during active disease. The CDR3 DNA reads TGTGCCAGCAGCTCCGGGACAGGGGGTCGCTACACCTTC. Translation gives CASSSGTGGRYTF.